The 25 T cell receptor beta chains below all came from one sample that was sequenced in a study of blood T cell repertoires in COVID-19. Here immunoSEQ multiplex PCR was the method, and the copy in TCRdb shows in-frame clones only, minus some. The top ten hold 20% to 25% of the sample, which has approximately 110,000 clones, around 79% seen once. The sequenced material came from peripheral blood. Receptor source: a man in his 70s with active or convalescent COVID-19.

The chain combines TRBV12-5 with TRBJ1-4; TRBD1 agrees at 10 bases. CDR1 and CDR2 (germline): LGHNT, FRNRAP. Unmatched junction bases numbered 4, after V lost 4 bases and J lost 8 bases. The CDR3 contains 14 residues. In DNA, the CDR3 is TGTGCTAGTGGTTCGGGACAGGGGAACGAAAAACTGTTTTTT. As protein: CASGSGQGNEKLFF.

In its sample, this clone was seen a few times. The genes are TRBV7-2 and TRBJ2-7; 8 bases line up with TRBD1. From germline, CDR1 is SGHTA and CDR2 FQGNSA. The V and J ends lost 5 bases and 5 bases, in that order; junction bases with no gene match: 8. This CDR3 contains 14 residues. The CDR3 here is CASSGDRFSNEQYF. The CDR3 bases are TGTGCCAGCAGCGGGGACAGGTTTAGTAACGAGCAGTACTTC.

This clone has only a few counts. The CDR3 bases are TGTGCCAGCAGCTCAGATTCAGCCTCAGGAACCGCTTTCTTT. Its translation: CASSSDSASGTAFF. This chain connects TRBV7-9 to TRBJ1-1; D is unclear. CDR1 and CDR2 (germline): SEHNR, FQNEAQ (reference sequence). The CDR3 totals 14 residues. V was trimmed by 4 bases and J by 11 bases, leaving 20 bases between them. Using reference TRBV7-9 and TRBJ1-1 for the parts outside the CDR3, the full variable domain is DTGVSQNPRHKITKRGQNVTFRCDPISEHNRLYWYRQTLGQGPEFLTYFQNEAQLEKSRLLSDRFSAERPKGSFSTLEIQRTEQGDSAMYLCASSSDSASGTAFFGQGTRLTVV.

The gene calls are TRBV6-6 and TRBJ1-6; possibly TRBD1 for D (5 bases). This CDR3 is 16 amino acids long. Trimming removed 5 bases from V and 4 bases from J, with 15 bases in between. Per germline, CDR1 MNHNY and CDR2 SVGAGI (reference sequence). Here the CDR3 reads CASSPGQVLYNSPLHF. DNA for the CDR3: TGTGCCAGCAGTCCTGGACAAGTCCTATATAATTCACCCCTCCACTTT.

This clone was counted a few times. This chain uses TRBV5-1 with TRBJ1-1; possibly TRBD1 for D (6 bases). V gave up 0 bases and J gave up 6 bases, with 6 bases separating them. The germline V gene has CDR1 SGHRS and CDR2 YFSETQ. The CDR3 is 12 residues long. This chain's CDR3 is CASSLEGAEAFF. CDR3 coding DNA: TGCGCCAGCAGCTTGGAGGGGGCTGAAGCTTTCTTT.

The chain joins TRBV15 to TRBJ2-1; TRBD2 matches 9 bases. The CDR3 covers 18 residues. Looked up from germline, CDR1 is LNHNV and CDR2 is YYDKDF (reference sequence). V lost 0 bases, J lost 8 bases, and 14 bases stayed unmatched. Here the CDR3 DNA reads TGTGCCACCAGCAGAGATCTTGGTCTAGCGGGGACTCCGGATGAGCAGTTCTTC. Amino acid sequence: CATSRDLGLAGTPDEQFF.

This sequence joins TRBV7-9 and TRBJ2-2, with D maybe TRBD1 (6 bases). Trimming pared 5 bases from V and 4 bases from J, leaving 14 bases between. The CDR3 runs to 15 residues. Germline V lookup: CDR1 SEHNR, CDR2 FQNEAQ (reference sequence). The CDR3 DNA is TGTGCCAGCAGCCTAACAGGGTTTGGCACCGGGGAGCTGTTTTTT. Translating gives CASSLTGFGTGELFF.

This clone was detected only a few times. V usage is TRBV30 and J usage is TRBJ1-1; D is undetermined. Germline CDR1 is GTSNPN and CDR2 is SVGIG (reference sequence). The CDR3 spans 15 residues. The V gene lost 0 bases and the J gene lost 3 bases, with 14 bases spanning the gap. The CDR3 DNA follows: TGTGCCTGGAGTGTACCTAACAGATTTTACACTGAAGCTTTCTTT. Amino acid sequence: CAWSVPNRFYTEAFF.

This clone came up once. The chain has TRBV5-6 and TRBJ1-5; D unclear. The ends were cut back, 0 bases at V and 0 bases at J, with 7 bases in the middle. Germline V gives CDR1 SGHDT, CDR2 YYEEEE. CDR3 length: 15 amino acids. CDR3 sequence reads: CASSLGRVSNQPQHF. The CDR3 DNA reads as TGTGCCAGCAGCTTGGGGAGGGTTAGCAATCAGCCCCAGCATTTT. The full variable domain, in which reference TRBV5-6 and TRBJ1-5 provide the parts outside the CDR3, is DAGVTQSPTHLIKTRGQQVTLRCSPKSGHDTVSWYQQALGQGPQFIFQYYEEEERQRGNFPDRFSGHQFPNYSSELNVNALLLGDSALYLCASSLGRVSNQPQHFGDGTRLSIL.

J is TRBJ2-1 and V is TRBV6-1; 9 bases fit TRBD2. The germline V gene encodes CDR1 MNHNS and CDR2 SASEGT. The CDR3 has 13 residues. Trimming cost V 9 bases and J 3 bases; bases outside gene matches: 3. The CDR3 DNA is TGTGCCAGTCGTAGCGGGGGCTACAATGAGCAGTTCTTC. This codes for CASRSGGYNEQFF.

This clone has a handful of counts. The chain is built from TRBV5-1 and TRBJ1-1, with D hard to call. The CDR3 runs 14 residues. Germline CDR1 SGHRS, CDR2 YFSETQ. V shed 3 bases and J shed 1 base, with 10 bases lying between them. DNA of the CDR3: TGCGCCAGCAGCTCAACTCCCCCGAACACTGAAGCTTTCTTT. Its protein is CASSSTPPNTEAFF.

Only a few counts were recorded for this clone. This chain joins TRBV27 and TRBJ1-3; D is uncertain. The V and J ends lost 5 bases and 0 bases respectively, with 8 bases between them. The CDR3 contains 14 residues. Germline-derived CDR1 and CDR2 are MNHEY and SMNVEV (reference sequence). CDR3 bases: TGTGCCAGCAGTCTCACATCCTCTGGAAACACCATATATTTT. This codes for CASSLTSSGNTIYF.

This chain joins TRBV10-3 and TRBJ2-5; 8 positions agree with TRBD1. The germline V gene has CDR1 ENHRY and CDR2 SYGVKD. The J segment lost 3 bases and the V segment lost 7 bases, leaving 4 bases of the junction unmatched. The CDR3 sequence is 13 residues long. The CDR3 sequence is CAIKGQGEETQYF. CDR3 in DNA: TGTGCCATCAAAGGACAGGGCGAAGAGACCCAGTACTTC.

This clone was counted a single time. The chain carries TRBV25-1 and TRBJ1-4, with TRBD1 as a possible D gene (6 bases). Trimming stripped 1 base from V and 8 bases from J, with 11 bases between. Germline V gene lookup returns CDR1 MGHDK and CDR2 SYGVNS. CDR3 length: 14 residues. The CDR3 sequence is CASSEWVTGEKLFF. The CDR3 nucleotides are TGTGCCAGCAGTGAATGGGTAACAGGGGAAAAACTGTTTTTT.

This chain links TRBV7-6 with TRBJ2-7; no clear D. The CDR3 extends over 14 amino acids. Trimming took off 1 base at V and 2 bases at J, with 9 bases between the two ends. Germline V gene lookup returns CDR1 SGHVS and CDR2 FNYEAQ. CDR3 DNA: TGTGCCAGCAGCTTAGGAGGCCCCACCTACGAGCAGTACTTC. This gives the protein CASSLGGPTYEQYF.

V usage is TRBV7-5 and J usage is TRBJ1-4. TRBV7-5 is flagged as a pseudogene. There are 15 residues in the CDR3. CDR3 in DNA: TGTGCCAGAAGCTTGGGGGGACGGACGAATGAAAAACTGTTTTTT. Translated, it gives CARSLGGRTNEKLFF.

The chain carries TRBV15 and TRBJ1-1, with a weak D call TRBD1 (6 bases). Germline CDR1 LNHNV, CDR2 YYDKDF (reference sequence). The length of the CDR3 is 15 residues. V lost 0 bases to trimming and J lost 1 base, with 9 bases between them. The CDR3 is CATSRDQGTNTEAFF. Here the CDR3 DNA reads TGTGCCACCAGCAGAGATCAGGGGACGAACACTGAAGCTTTCTTT.

The rearrangement links TRBV2 to TRBJ1-2; TRBD1 agrees at 7 bases. J was trimmed by 0 bases and V by 11 bases; bases with no gene match: 3. CDR1 and CDR2 (germline): SNHLY, FYNNEI. The CDR3 sequence is 12 residues long. The chain's CDR3 is CAGGQANYGYTF. Here the CDR3 DNA reads TGTGCCGGAGGACAGGCTAACTATGGCTACACCTTC.

This clone was recorded only once. This chain joins TRBV20-1 and TRBJ1-6; no firm D call. Trimming left V 3 bases short and J 0 bases short, with 15 bases between. There are 17 residues in the CDR3. Germline-derived CDR1 and CDR2 are DFQATT and SNEGSKA (reference sequence). The CDR3 bases are TGCAGTGCTAGTTACAGTGGGAGGAGCTCCTATAATTCACCCCTCCACTTT. It yields the protein CSASYSGRSSYNSPLHF.

V usage is TRBV24-1 and J usage is TRBJ1-2; D possibly corresponds to TRBD1 (5 bases). The CDR3 consists of 15 residues. Trimming cost V 5 bases and J 3 bases, with 15 bases left between them. Per the germline V gene, CDR1 is KGHDR and CDR2 is SFDVKD. The DNA for the CDR3 is TGTGCCACCAGTGGGCGCGAGTCAGGGTACTATGGCTACACCTTC. Protein: CATSGRESGYYGYTF.

This clone has only one observation. The chain employs TRBV30 and TRBJ2-4; 10 bases fit TRBD2. Trimming at V came to 5 bases and at J to 6 bases, leaving 10 bases not matched to a gene. CDR1 and CDR2 from the germline V gene are GTSNPN and SVGIG (reference sequence). This CDR3 region has 15 residues. DNA for the CDR3: TGTGCCTGGGGACCCCCAGCTAGCGGGAGAAACATTCAGTACTTC. This sequence encodes CAWGPPASGRNIQYF.

The chain recombines TRBV10-3 with TRBJ2-1; 11 bases are a match to TRBD2. The CDR3 is made up of 14 amino acids. CDR1 ENHRY and CDR2 SYGVKD come from the germline V gene. V trimming: 10 bases; J trimming: 8 bases; junction bases outside the gene matches: 10. This CDR3 is CATGLAGEIDEQFF. The CDR3 region has the DNA TGTGCCACCGGACTAGCGGGTGAAATCGATGAGCAGTTCTTC.

In DNA form, the CDR3 reads TGCGCCAGCCTGCGGAGGGCCCCCACAGATACGCAGTATTTT. Its protein is CASLRRAPTDTQYF. V gene TRBV10-2 combines with J gene TRBJ2-3; perhaps TRBD2 as D (6 bases). The germline CDR1 and CDR2 sequences are WSHSY and SAAADI. Trimming stripped 8 bases from V and 2 bases from J, with 14 bases between. This CDR3 region has 14 residues.

The chain is built from TRBV5-4 and TRBJ2-2; D possibly corresponds to TRBD1 (6 bases). Trimming left V 2 bases short and J 0 bases short, with 8 bases between. The V gene's germline CDR1 is SGHNT and CDR2 YYREEE (reference sequence). The CDR3 contains 15 residues. CDR3 nucleotides: TGTGCCAGCAGCTTCACAGGGACGAACACCGGGGAGCTGTTTTTT. Its translation is CASSFTGTNTGELFF. The full variable domain, rest sourced from reference TRBV5-4 and TRBJ2-2, is ETGVTQSPTHLIKTRGQQVTLRCSSQSGHNTVSWYQQALGQGPQFIFQYYREEENGRGNFPPRFSGLQFPNYSSELNVNALELDDSALYLCASSFTGTNTGELFFGEGSRLTVL.

The rearrangement joins TRBV28 to TRBJ2-7; D is unresolved. Germline-derived CDR1 and CDR2 are MDHEN and SYDVKM. The CDR3 has 11 amino acids. Trimming shortened V by 5 bases and J by 7 bases, and 9 bases separated the two germline ends. The CDR3 region has the DNA TGTGCCAGCAGTAACCTACGGGAGCAGTACTTC. This codes for CASSNLREQYF. The variable domain in full, completed from reference TRBV28 and TRBJ2-7, reads DVKVTQSSRYLVKRTGEKVFLECVQDMDHENMFWYRQDPGLGLRLIYFSYDVKMKEKGDIPEGYSVSREKKERFSLILESASTNQTSMYLCASSNLREQYFGPGTRLTVT.